These 4 T cell receptor beta chains originate from one sample sequenced in a study of CD8 T cells in ankylosing spondylitis. Findings and caveats of the study: A motif in TCR beta, a set of fewer than ten highly homologous variants, appeared characteristic of ankylosing spondylitis blood.

For these receptors, no antigen is known. TCRdb used MiXCR to reprocess the 5' RACE reads, holding one entry per CDR3 protein. The table shows about 800,000 distinct CDR3 sequences, with 12% occurring only once. What was sequenced was blood, either unsorted or a sorted T cell fraction (not recorded which). These receptors were taken from a male donor with ankylosing spondylitis.

Written as DNA, the CDR3 is TGCAGCGTTCAGGGACAGGGGGGTTACGAGCAGTACTTC. Its protein is CSVQGQGGYEQYF. The V call is TRBV29-1, the J call TRBJ2-7; 11 nucleotides line up with TRBD1. V was pared by 5 bases and J by 4 bases, with 4 bases of the junction left unmatched. The CDR3 sequence is 13 residues long. The germline CDR1 and CDR2 sequences are SQVTM and ANQGSEA.

There are many counts of this clonotype. The chain combines TRBV29-1 with TRBJ2-1; no clear D gene. The V end was cut by 5 bases, the J end by 6 bases, with 14 bases between. From germline, CDR1 is SQVTM and CDR2 ANQGSEA. CDR3 size: 13 residues. CDR3 sequence: CSVHGRLSNEQFF. CDR3 nucleotide sequence: TGCAGCGTTCACGGCAGGCTTAGCAATGAGCAGTTCTTC.

CDR3 loop: CASSPGASRYNEQFF. In nucleotides, the CDR3 is TGTGCCAGCAGCCCAGGGGCGTCTCGCTACAATGAGCAGTTCTTC. The chain employs TRBV5-5 and TRBJ2-1; D may be TRBD1 (6 bases). Germline V lookup: CDR1 SGHKS, CDR2 YYEKEE (reference sequence). V was pared by 4 bases and J by 3 bases, with 14 bases between. The CDR3 covers 15 residues.

This clonotype was seen at least ten times. The rearrangement joins TRBV5-1 to TRBJ2-7; D not resolved. Germline loops: CDR1 SGHRS, CDR2 YFSETQ. V was shortened by 2 bases and J by 1 base, with 16 bases between the two germline ends. The CDR3 length is 16 residues. The CDR3 bases are TGCGCCAGCAGCTTAGATACGCAGACAAATTCCTACGAGCAGTACTTC. Its protein is CASSLDTQTNSYEQYF. Full variable domain (missing parts from reference TRBV5-1 and TRBJ2-7): KAGVTQTPRYLIKTRGQQVTLSCSPISGHRSVSWYQQTPGQGLQFLFEYFSETQRNKGNFPGRFSGRQFSNSRSEMNVSTLELGDSALYLCASSLDTQTNSYEQYFGPGTRLTVT.